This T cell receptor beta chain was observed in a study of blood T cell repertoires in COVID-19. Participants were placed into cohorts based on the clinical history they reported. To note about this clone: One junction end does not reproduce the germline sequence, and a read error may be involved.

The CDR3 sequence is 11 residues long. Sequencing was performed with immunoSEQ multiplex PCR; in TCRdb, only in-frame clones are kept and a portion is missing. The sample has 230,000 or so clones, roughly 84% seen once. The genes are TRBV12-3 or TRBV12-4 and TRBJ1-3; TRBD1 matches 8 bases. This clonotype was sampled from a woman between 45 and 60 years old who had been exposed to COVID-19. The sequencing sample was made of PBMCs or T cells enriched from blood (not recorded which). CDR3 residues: CASSRRGQETF. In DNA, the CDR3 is TGTGCCAGCAGCCGCCGGGGACAGGAAACTTTT.